The 26 T cell receptor beta chains given below trace back to one sample, sequenced in a study of shared clonotypes between healthy human individuals. The data were produced by immunoSEQ multiplex PCR, yet TCRdb's version contains in-frame clones alone and is incomplete. The sample has fewer than 1.4 million clones, around 78% seen once. Sequencing was carried out using memory CD4+ T cells from PBMCs. Indicated subset: CD45RA-negative fraction. The receptors shown here come from a man aged 18 to 29 in good health. Some clones in this sample may be carry-over from other donors' samples.

The chain combines TRBV6-6 with TRBJ2-5; D might be TRBD2 (5 bases). The CDR3 is made up of 16 amino acids. The germline V gene has CDR1 MNHNY and CDR2 SVGAGI (reference sequence). V shed 5 bases and J shed 2 bases, with 18 bases lying between them. As DNA, the CDR3 is TGTGCCAGCAGTAAAGGAGGCGGGCCAACGCAAGAGACCCAGTACTTC. Its protein is CASSKGGGPTQETQYF.

This chain links TRBV30 with TRBJ2-5; D is perhaps TRBD2 (5 bases). Germline loops: CDR1 GTSNPN, CDR2 SVGIG (reference sequence). CDR3 length: 15 residues. The V end lost 0 bases, the J end lost 5 bases, and 16 bases lay between the germline ends. This CDR3 is CAWSVRAQRGETQYF. For the CDR3, the DNA is TGTGCCTGGAGTGTACGGGCCCAACGCGGGGAGACCCAGTACTTC.

This rearrangement joins TRBV10-3 to TRBJ2-2; D may match TRBD1 or TRBD2 (5 bases each). The V and J ends lost 10 bases and 0 bases respectively, with 12 bases between them. Germline V gene lookup returns CDR1 ENHRY and CDR2 SYGVKD. This CDR3 region has 14 residues. The CDR3 nucleotides are TGTGCCAGCTTCCAGGGAGCGAACACCGGGGAGCTGTTTTTT. Translation gives CASFQGANTGELFF.

V and J are TRBV5-4 and TRBJ1-1; D is ambiguous. Germline CDR1 SGHNT, CDR2 YYREEE (reference sequence). The V end was cut by 2 bases, the J end by 0 bases, with 8 bases between. The CDR3 is 14 amino acids. The chain's CDR3 is CASSFRSMNTEAFF. The DNA for the CDR3 is TGTGCCAGCAGCTTCAGATCGATGAACACTGAAGCTTTCTTT. The complete variable domain, with remaining parts taken from reference TRBV5-4 and TRBJ1-1, reads ETGVTQSPTHLIKTRGQQVTLRCSSQSGHNTVSWYQQALGQGPQFIFQYYREEENGRGNFPPRFSGLQFPNYSSELNVNALELDDSALYLCASSFRSMNTEAFFGQGTRLTVV.

The chain uses TRBV5-1 and TRBJ1-2; D possibly corresponds to TRBD1 (6 bases). The CDR3 extends over 15 amino acids. Germline V gene sequence: CDR1 SGHRS, CDR2 YFSETQ. Between the trimmed V and J ends, which lost 0 bases and 3 bases, there was a span of 12 bases. The CDR3 coding sequence is TGCGCCAGCAGCTTGGAGGCAGGGGCCTACTATGGCTACACCTTC. Translated, it gives CASSLEAGAYYGYTF.

This clone has only one observation. CDR3 region: CASSPGQGLSGNTIYF. The CDR3 nucleotides are TGTGCCAGCAGTCCGGGACAGGGCCTCTCTGGAAACACCATATATTTT. The chain links TRBV28 to TRBJ1-3, with 9 positions matching TRBD1. Trimming cost V 5 bases and J 0 bases; bases outside gene matches: 5. CDR1 and CDR2 (germline): MDHEN, SYDVKM. The CDR3 consists of 16 residues.

The chain combines TRBV11-2 with TRBJ2-3; D ambiguous. Germline assignment: CDR1 SGHAT and CDR2 FQNNGV. The CDR3 sequence is 14 residues long. The ends were cut back, 3 bases at V and 0 bases at J, with 7 bases in the middle. CDR3 region: CASSFTASTDTQYF. Here the CDR3 DNA reads TGTGCCAGCAGCTTCACCGCTAGCACAGATACGCAGTATTTT.

Only a few counts were recorded for this clone. The chain joins TRBV16 to TRBJ1-1; D unresolved. Germline loops: CDR1 KGHSY, CDR2 FQNENV. CDR3 length equals 13 residues. With 4 bases removed from V and 0 bases from J, the gap between germline ends came to 6 bases. CDR3 sequence (DNA): TGTGCCAGCAGCCTTCAGATGAACACTGAAGCTTTCTTT. Translated, it gives CASSLQMNTEAFF. The full variable domain, rest sourced from reference TRBV16 and TRBJ1-1, is GEEVAQTPKHLVRGEGQKAKLYCAPIKGHSYVFWYQQVLKNEFKFLISFQNENVFDETGMPKERFSAKCLPNSPCSLEIQATKLEDSAVYFCASSLQMNTEAFFGQGTRLTVV.

The rearrangement uses TRBV28 and TRBJ1-2; no clear D gene. The V gene's germline CDR1 is MDHEN and CDR2 SYDVKM. The CDR3 is made up of 13 amino acids. V lost 3 bases and J lost 9, with 14 bases in between. Here the CDR3 DNA reads TGTGCCAGCAGTTTGTGGGATCTAGAGAGCTACACCTTC. This gives the protein CASSLWDLESYTF.

The chain recombines TRBV28 with TRBJ1-1, with D hard to call. V was cut by 3 bases and J by 6 bases, with 11 bases left in between. The CDR3 spans 13 residues. The germline CDR1 and CDR2 sequences are MDHEN and SYDVKM. Here the CDR3 DNA reads TGTGCCAGCAGTTTGATTAGTGTCTCTGAAGCTTTCTTT. This encodes CASSLISVSEAFF.

The chain recombines TRBV5-6 with TRBJ2-5, with 9 positions matching TRBD2. There are 13 residues in the CDR3. The V segment lost 4 bases and the J segment 5 bases; nucleotides outside the gene matches: 3. Germline lookup yields CDR1 SGHDT and CDR2 YYEEEE. The CDR3 nucleotides are TGTGCCAGCAGCCAAACTAGCGGGGAGACCCAGTACTTC. It codes for CASSQTSGETQYF. Supplemented by reference TRBV5-6 and TRBJ2-5, the full variable domain reads DAGVTQSPTHLIKTRGQQVTLRCSPKSGHDTVSWYQQALGQGPQFIFQYYEEEERQRGNFPDRFSGHQFPNYSSELNVNALLLGDSALYLCASSQTSGETQYFGPGTRLLVL.

The rearrangement uses TRBV29-1 and TRBJ1-4; D unresolved. The CDR3 has 12 amino acids. The germline V gene encodes CDR1 SQVTM and CDR2 ANQGSEA. Trimming shortened V by 7 bases and J by 3 bases, and 9 bases separated the two germline ends. In nucleotides, the CDR3 is TGCAGCGGAGCGGCTTCTAATGAAAAACTGTTTTTT. This codes for CSGAASNEKLFF.

This chain uses TRBV20-1 with TRBJ2-5; a weak D match, TRBD1 (6 bases). The CDR3 sequence is 11 residues long. Deletions cut 3 bases from V and 7 bases from J, with 9 bases between. Germline CDR1 is DFQATT and CDR2 is SNEGSKA (reference sequence). In DNA, the CDR3 is TGCAGTGCTAGCAAAGGGGGGACCCAGTACTTC. This gives the protein CSASKGGTQYF.

This clone was recorded a few times. The chain recombines TRBV29-1 with TRBJ1-2, with a tentative D call TRBD1 (5 bases). This CDR3 is built from 14 residues. Trimming took 1 base from V and 4 from J, leaving 13 bases between them. Germline CDR1 is SQVTM and CDR2 is ANQGSEA. The DNA for the CDR3 is TGCAGCGTTGAAGCTCGGGGGTTGTTCTATGGCTACACCTTC. Its translation is CSVEARGLFYGYTF.

The genes are TRBV29-1 and TRBJ2-7; D is perhaps TRBD2 (6 bases). Germline lookup yields CDR1 SQVTM and CDR2 ANQGSEA. The V gene lost 6 bases and the J gene lost 2 bases, with 14 bases spanning the gap. This CDR3 comprises 13 residues. The CDR3, as DNA: TGCAGCGTGCTCCGGGACTGGACCTACGAGCAGTACTTC. Translation gives CSVLRDWTYEQYF.

The table lists this clone with a few counts. Other DNA sequences in this sample translate to the same CDR3. The rearrangement uses TRBV10-3 and TRBJ1-1; 8 bases map to TRBD1. Germline V gives CDR1 ENHRY, CDR2 SYGVKD. The ends lost 6 bases at V and 5 bases at J; junction bases unmatched: 5. This CDR3 is built from 13 residues. The CDR3: CAISGQGGTEAFF. Here the CDR3 DNA reads TGTGCCATCAGCGGACAGGGTGGTACTGAAGCTTTCTTT.

This clone occurred many times. V gene TRBV7-2 combines with J gene TRBJ1-2; D unclear. The CDR3 runs 15 residues. The germline V gene encodes CDR1 SGHTA and CDR2 FQGNSA. V dropped 1 base and J dropped 1 base, with 10 bases sitting between them. This CDR3 reads CASSLEPEDNYGYTF. The CDR3 DNA sequence: TGTGCCAGCAGCTTAGAGCCGGAGGATAACTATGGCTACACCTTC.

The chain's CDR3 is CSASRMSEQYF. For the CDR3, the DNA is TGCAGTGCTTCAAGAATGAGCGAGCAGTACTTC. This chain connects TRBV20-1 to TRBJ2-7; D is uncertain. Looked up from germline, CDR1 is DFQATT and CDR2 is SNEGSKA (reference sequence). CDR3 length: 11 residues. V was cut by 5 bases and J by 6 bases, with 11 bases left in between.

This clone occurred a few times. V and J are TRBV5-5 and TRBJ1-2; possibly TRBD1 for D (6 bases). The ends were cut back, 0 bases at V and 8 bases at J, with 11 bases in the middle. Germline lookup yields CDR1 SGHKS and CDR2 YYEKEE (reference sequence). There are 13 residues in the CDR3. The CDR3, as DNA: TGTGCCAGCAGCTTGGACAGGGCGATAGGCTACACCTTC. It encodes CASSLDRAIGYTF.

A remark on this clone: Given a much more abundant clone one base away, this may be a read error. Other nucleotide sequences in the sample specify the same CDR3. V and J are TRBV6-6 and TRBJ2-7, with 8 bases that match TRBD1. The CDR3 is made up of 14 amino acids. Germline V gene lookup returns CDR1 MNHNY and CDR2 SVGAGI (reference sequence). V lost 0 bases, J lost 4 bases, and 2 bases stayed unmatched. The CDR3 sequence: CASSYSQGAYEQYF. In DNA, the CDR3 is TGTGCCAGCAGTTACTCGCAGGGGGCGTACGAGCAGTACTTC.

The rearrangement uses TRBV6-5 and TRBJ1-4; no clear D gene. Trimming took 6 bases from V and 3 from J, leaving 8 bases between them. CDR3 length: 13 residues. Germline V gene data show CDR1 as MNHEY and CDR2 as SVGAGI. CDR3 nucleotide sequence: TGTGCCAGCAGGGGGTCGTCTAATGAAAAACTGTTTTTT. It translates to CASRGSSNEKLFF.

The chain recombines TRBV5-1 with TRBJ2-5, with 12 bases aligning to TRBD2. The CDR3 has 16 residues. The germline CDR1 and CDR2 sequences are SGHRS and YFSETQ. Germline trimming cut 3 bases from V and 4 bases from J; bases unmatched to any gene: 7. Here the CDR3 reads CASSWDVGLAGETQYF. The DNA of the CDR3 is TGCGCCAGCAGCTGGGACGTGGGACTAGCGGGAGAGACCCAGTACTTC.

This chain joins TRBV5-4 and TRBJ2-1; 9 bases are shared with TRBD2. Trimming at V came to 4 bases and at J to 8 bases, leaving 10 bases not matched to a gene. Germline-derived CDR1 and CDR2 are SGHNT and YYREEE (reference sequence). The CDR3 runs to 15 residues. The CDR3 region is CASSLKAGGGYEQFF. The CDR3 DNA reads TGTGCCAGCAGCCTTAAAGCGGGAGGCGGCTATGAGCAGTTCTTC.

The count of this clone is one. The chain combines TRBV7-9 with TRBJ2-5; TRBD2 aligns across 8 bases. This CDR3 has 15 residues. V lost 5 bases and J lost 2; bases outside the gene matches: 7. Per the germline V gene, CDR1 is SEHNR and CDR2 is FQNEAQ (reference sequence). The CDR3 DNA is TGTGCCAGCAGCCTGACGACTAGCGCGCAAGAGACCCAGTACTTC. Amino acids: CASSLTTSAQETQYF.

The chain recombines TRBV4-2 with TRBJ1-2; D might be TRBD1 (5 bases). The V and J ends lost 0 bases and 5 bases respectively, with 10 bases between them. This CDR3 contains 14 residues. Germline V lookup: CDR1 LGHNA, CDR2 YNFKEQ. CDR3 residues: CASSQDPTEYGYTF. CDR3 bases: TGTGCCAGCAGCCAAGATCCGACAGAATATGGCTACACCTTC.

The chain employs TRBV21-1 and TRBJ2-5. TRBV21-1 is deemed a pseudogene. The CDR3 loop spans 15 amino acids. The CDR3 DNA follows: TGTGCCAGCAGCCGGCTTCGGGGCAGAGAAGAGACCCAGTACTTC. This gives the protein CASSRLRGREETQYF.